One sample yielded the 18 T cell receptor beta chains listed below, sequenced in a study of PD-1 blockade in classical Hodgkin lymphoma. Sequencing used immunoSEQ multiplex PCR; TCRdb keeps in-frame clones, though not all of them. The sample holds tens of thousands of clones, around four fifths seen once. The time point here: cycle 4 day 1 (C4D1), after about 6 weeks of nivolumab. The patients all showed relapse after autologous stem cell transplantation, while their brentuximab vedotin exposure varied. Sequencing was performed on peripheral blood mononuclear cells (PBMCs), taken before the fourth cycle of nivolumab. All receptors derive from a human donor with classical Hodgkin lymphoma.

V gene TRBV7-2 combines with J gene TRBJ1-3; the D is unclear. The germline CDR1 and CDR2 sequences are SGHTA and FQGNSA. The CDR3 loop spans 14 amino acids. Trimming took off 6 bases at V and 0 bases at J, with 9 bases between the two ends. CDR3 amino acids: CASRPGRSGNTIYF. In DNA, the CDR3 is TGTGCCAGCAGACCAGGTCGCTCTGGAAACACCATATATTTT.

The CDR3 DNA sequence: TGTGCCATCAGTGGAGAGGGGGGGTCATATGGCTACACCTTC. This codes for CAISGEGGSYGYTF. The chain employs TRBV10-3 and TRBJ1-2, with D possibly being TRBD1 (6 bases). The CDR3 consists of 14 residues. Germline V gene lookup returns CDR1 ENHRY and CDR2 SYGVKD. Deletions cut 4 bases from V and 5 bases from J, with 14 bases between.

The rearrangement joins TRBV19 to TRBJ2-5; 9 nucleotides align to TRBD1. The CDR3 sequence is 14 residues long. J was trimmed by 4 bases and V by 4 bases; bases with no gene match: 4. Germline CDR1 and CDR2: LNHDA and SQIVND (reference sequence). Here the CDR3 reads CASSTQGAGETQYF. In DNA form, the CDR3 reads TGTGCCAGTAGTACACAGGGGGCAGGAGAGACCCAGTACTTC.

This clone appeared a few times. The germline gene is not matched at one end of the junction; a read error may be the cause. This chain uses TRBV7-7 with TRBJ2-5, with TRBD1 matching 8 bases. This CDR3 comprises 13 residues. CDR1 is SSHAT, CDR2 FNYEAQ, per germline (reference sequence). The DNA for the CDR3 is TGTGCTAGCAGCTCGACAGGGGAAGAGACCCAGTACTTC. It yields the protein CASSSTGEETQYF.

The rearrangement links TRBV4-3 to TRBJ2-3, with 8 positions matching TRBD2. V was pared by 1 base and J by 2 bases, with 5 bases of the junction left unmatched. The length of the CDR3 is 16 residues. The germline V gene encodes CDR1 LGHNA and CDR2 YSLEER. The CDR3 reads CASSQGPAGVTDTQYF. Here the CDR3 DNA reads TGCGCCAGCAGCCAAGGTCCAGCGGGGGTCACAGATACGCAGTATTTT.

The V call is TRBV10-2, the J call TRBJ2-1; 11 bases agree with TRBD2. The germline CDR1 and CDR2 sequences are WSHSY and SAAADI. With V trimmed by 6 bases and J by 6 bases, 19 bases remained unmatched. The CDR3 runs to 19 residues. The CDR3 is CASSQSGTGTSGVLNEQFF. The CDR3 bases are TGCGCCAGCAGCCAAAGCGGGACAGGGACTAGCGGAGTCCTCAATGAGCAGTTCTTC.

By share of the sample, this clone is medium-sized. The CDR3 reads CASRQWGAEGYTF. The CDR3 DNA is TGTGCCAGTAGGCAATGGGGGGCGGAAGGCTACACCTTC. The chain has TRBV19 and TRBJ1-2, with D maybe TRBD1 (6 bases). The V end was cut by 6 bases, the J end by 8 bases, with 16 bases between. Germline V CDR1 and CDR2: LNHDA, SQIVND (reference sequence). The CDR3 is 13 residues long.

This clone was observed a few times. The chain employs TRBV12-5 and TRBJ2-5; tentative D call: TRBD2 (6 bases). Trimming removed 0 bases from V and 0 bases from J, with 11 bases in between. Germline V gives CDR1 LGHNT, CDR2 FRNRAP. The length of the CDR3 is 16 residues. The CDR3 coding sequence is TGTGCTAGTGGTTTGGTAGCGGGTCCCTACCAAGAGACCCAGTACTTC. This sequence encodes CASGLVAGPYQETQYF.

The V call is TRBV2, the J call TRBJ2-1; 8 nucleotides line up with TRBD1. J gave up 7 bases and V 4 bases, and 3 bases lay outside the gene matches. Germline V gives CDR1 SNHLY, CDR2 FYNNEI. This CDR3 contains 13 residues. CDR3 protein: CASSGQGLNEQFF. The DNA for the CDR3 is TGTGCCAGCAGTGGACAGGGGTTGAATGAGCAGTTCTTC.

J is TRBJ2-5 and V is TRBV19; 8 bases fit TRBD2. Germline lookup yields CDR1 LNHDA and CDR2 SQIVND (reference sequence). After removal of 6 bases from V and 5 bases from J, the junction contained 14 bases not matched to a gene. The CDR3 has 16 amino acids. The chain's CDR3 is CASRFSSAGGLETQYF. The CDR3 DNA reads TGTGCCAGTAGATTCTCTTCGGCGGGGGGTCTGGAGACCCAGTACTTC.

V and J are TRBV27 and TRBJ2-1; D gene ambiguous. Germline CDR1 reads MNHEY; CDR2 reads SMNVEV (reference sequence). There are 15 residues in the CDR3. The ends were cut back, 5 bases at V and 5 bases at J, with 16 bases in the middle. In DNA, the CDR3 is TGTGCCAGCAGTCACACCCTTCCAGATCACAATGAGCAGTTCTTC. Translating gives CASSHTLPDHNEQFF.

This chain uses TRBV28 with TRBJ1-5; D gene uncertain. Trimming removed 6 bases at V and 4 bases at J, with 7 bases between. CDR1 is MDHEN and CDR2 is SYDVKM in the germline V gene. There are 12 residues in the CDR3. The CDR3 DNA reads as TGTGCCAGCAGGGAGGCGAATCAGCCCCAGCATTTT. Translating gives CASREANQPQHF.

The DNA for the CDR3 is TGTGCCAGCAGCGTCAGACAGGGGGGCCCTGAAGCTTTCTTT. Translated: CASSVRQGGPEAFF. The chain has TRBV9 and TRBJ1-1, with 9 nucleotides matching TRBD1. V shed 2 bases and J 6 bases; nucleotides not matched to a gene: 5. This CDR3 comprises 14 residues. The germline V gene encodes CDR1 SGDLS and CDR2 YYNGEE.

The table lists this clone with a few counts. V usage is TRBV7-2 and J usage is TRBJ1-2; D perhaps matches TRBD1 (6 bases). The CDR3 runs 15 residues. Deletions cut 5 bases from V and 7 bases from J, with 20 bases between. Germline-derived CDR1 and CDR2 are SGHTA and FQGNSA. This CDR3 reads CASSPNRGGQGGYTF. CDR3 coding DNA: TGTGCCAGCAGCCCTAACCGTGGGGGGCAGGGTGGCTACACCTTC.

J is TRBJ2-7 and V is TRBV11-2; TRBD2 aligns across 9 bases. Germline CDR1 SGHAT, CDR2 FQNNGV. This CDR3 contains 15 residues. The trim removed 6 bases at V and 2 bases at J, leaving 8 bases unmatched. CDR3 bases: TGTGCCAGCAGAGCACTAGCGGGCGTCCCCTACGAGCAGTACTTC. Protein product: CASRALAGVPYEQYF. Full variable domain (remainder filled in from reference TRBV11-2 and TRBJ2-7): EAGVAQSPRYKIIEKRQSVAFWCNPISGHATLYWYQQILGQGPKLLIQFQNNGVVDDSQLPKDRFSAERLKGVDSTLKIQPAKLEDSAVYLCASRALAGVPYEQYFGPGTRLTVT.

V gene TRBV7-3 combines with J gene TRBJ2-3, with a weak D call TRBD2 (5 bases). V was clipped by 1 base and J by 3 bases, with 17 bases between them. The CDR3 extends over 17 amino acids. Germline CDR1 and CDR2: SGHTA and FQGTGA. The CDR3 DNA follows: TGTGCCAGCAGCTTAAACCCTACTCTTGAGGGTACAGATACGCAGTATTTT. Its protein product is CASSLNPTLEGTDTQYF.

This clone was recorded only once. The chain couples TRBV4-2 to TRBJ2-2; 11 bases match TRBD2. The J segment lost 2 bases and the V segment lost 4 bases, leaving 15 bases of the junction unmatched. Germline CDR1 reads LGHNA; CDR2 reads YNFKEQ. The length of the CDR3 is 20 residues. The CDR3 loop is CASSRAWMSTSGDNTGELFF. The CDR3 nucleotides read TGTGCCAGCAGCCGAGCCTGGATGTCGACTAGCGGGGATAACACCGGGGAGCTGTTTTTT.

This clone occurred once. The CDR3: CASSTDIYQPQHF. The CDR3 region has the DNA TGTGCCAGCAGCACAGATATTTATCAGCCCCAGCATTTT. The chain couples TRBV7-2 to TRBJ1-5; D gene ambiguous. Trimming took off 5 bases at V and 5 bases at J, with 10 bases between the two ends. The CDR3 is 13 amino acids. Germline values: CDR1 SGHTA, CDR2 FQGNSA.